These 10 T cell receptor beta chains came from one sample sequenced in a study of Ad26.COV2.S vaccination and SARS-CoV-2 variants. This table comes from immunoSEQ multiplex PCR, and its TCRdb copy is limited to in-frame clones, with some not included. Of hundreds of thousands of clones listed, around 90% are singletons. The treatment: 15 to 20 received Ad26.COV2.S at low or high dose, single or two shots; about 5 received placebo; per-sample allocation not given. Each sample was drawn 63 days after the first injection (of vaccine or placebo). Sample: peripheral blood, taken in a trial of Ad26.COV2.S vaccine versus placebo. The source is a person aged 18 to 65 who received the Ad26.COV2.S COVID-19 vaccine or a placebo.

The rearrangement uses TRBV28 and TRBJ1-5; perhaps TRBD1 as D (5 bases). Trimming stripped 10 bases from V and 4 bases from J, with 17 bases between. The CDR3 is made up of 14 amino acids. CDR1 is MDHEN and CDR2 is SYDVKM in the germline V gene. CDR3 nucleotides: TGTGCCACCCGAGGGGTTGGGGGTAATCAGCCCCAGCATTTT. Protein product: CATRGVGGNQPQHF.

The J gene is TRBJ2-2, the V gene TRBV11-2; TRBD1 matches 9 bases. V trimming: 0 bases; J trimming: 4 bases; junction bases outside the gene matches: 6. The V gene's germline CDR1 is SGHAT and CDR2 FQNNGV. This CDR3 is built from 17 residues. The CDR3 DNA reads as TGTGCCAGCAGCTTAGACCCCGGGACAGGGCCCACCGGGGAGCTGTTTTTT. Translated: CASSLDPGTGPTGELFF. The whole variable domain, filled in from reference TRBV11-2 and TRBJ2-2, reads EAGVAQSPRYKIIEKRQSVAFWCNPISGHATLYWYQQILGQGPKLLIQFQNNGVVDDSQLPKDRFSAERLKGVDSTLKIQPAKLEDSAVYLCASSLDPGTGPTGELFFGEGSRLTVL.

The chain has TRBV7-8 and TRBJ2-1; possible D gene TRBD2, 5 bases. The CDR3 consists of 15 residues. Germline CDR1 SGHVS, CDR2 FQNEAQ. The V end was cut by 1 base, the J end by 7 bases, with 14 bases between. CDR3 coding DNA: TGTGCCAGCAGCTTAGATGGGAGTACGTGGAATGAGCAGTTCTTC. It encodes CASSLDGSTWNEQFF.

The chain combines TRBV18 with TRBJ1-4; maybe TRBD1 (5 bases). Trimming took 1 base from V and 3 from J, leaving 9 bases between them. The germline CDR1 and CDR2 sequences are KGHSH and LQKENI. The CDR3 runs 15 residues. DNA for the CDR3: TGTGCCAGCTCACCACTCGGGACCCCTAATGAAAAACTGTTTTTT. It encodes CASSPLGTPNEKLFF.

The chain links TRBV7-6 to TRBJ2-1; D assignment may be TRBD1 or TRBD2 (6 bases each). Deletions cut 5 bases from V and 4 bases from J, with 12 bases between. The CDR3 is made up of 14 amino acids. Germline V gene lookup returns CDR1 SGHVS and CDR2 FNYEAQ. The CDR3 DNA reads as TGTGCCAGCAGCCCCGGGGGCCAGTACAATGAGCAGTTCTTC. It encodes CASSPGGQYNEQFF. The full variable domain, rest sourced from reference TRBV7-6 and TRBJ2-1, is GAGVSQSPRYKVTKRGQDVALRCDPISGHVSLYWYRQALGQGPEFLTYFNYEAQQDKSGLPNDRFSAERPEGSISTLTIQRTEQRDSAMYRCASSPGGQYNEQFFGPGTRLTVL.

The chain joins TRBV11-2 to TRBJ2-1; 11 nucleotides align to TRBD2. CDR1 is SGHAT and CDR2 is FQNNGV in the germline V gene. This CDR3 region has 16 residues. V was clipped by 5 bases and J by 8 bases; unmatched bases: 11. The CDR3 is CASSLLAGGWRYEQFF. The DNA of the CDR3 is TGTGCCAGCAGCCTCCTAGCGGGAGGATGGAGATATGAGCAGTTCTTC.

The V and J genes are TRBV27 and TRBJ2-7; D might be TRBD2 (5 bases). CDR3 size: 16 residues. V gave up 6 bases and J gave up 7 bases, with 25 bases separating them. Germline CDR1 and CDR2: MNHEY and SMNVEV (reference sequence). Written as DNA, the CDR3 is TGTGCCAGCAGCCCATCACTAGGTTTTCATTTGTGGGAGCAGTACTTC. Translation: CASSPSLGFHLWEQYF.

As concerns this clone: At the DNA level, this CDR3 is encoded by other sequences in the same sample as well. The chain has TRBV28 and TRBJ2-7; 7 bases align to TRBD1. The V gene end was trimmed by 3 bases and the J gene end by 2 bases; junction bases not matched to a gene: 7. CDR3 size: 15 residues. Germline V lookup: CDR1 MDHEN, CDR2 SYDVKM. CDR3 amino acids: CASSFRRDSTYEQYF. CDR3 nucleotides: TGTGCCAGCAGTTTCCGCCGGGACAGCACCTACGAGCAGTACTTC.

J is TRBJ2-5 and V is TRBV7-2; no reliable D call. The V end lost 2 bases, the J end lost 7 bases, and 11 bases lay between the germline ends. This CDR3 spans 13 amino acids. Germline assignment: CDR1 SGHTA and CDR2 FQGNSA. The CDR3 loop is CASSLWAEGTQYF. In nucleotides, the CDR3 is TGTGCCAGCAGCTTATGGGCAGAAGGGACCCAGTACTTC.

The rearrangement joins TRBV5-1 to TRBJ1-2; D may be TRBD1 (5 bases). The germline gives CDR1 SGHRS, CDR2 YFSETQ. CDR3 length equals 15 residues. V gave up 0 bases and J gave up 6 bases, with 15 bases separating them. CDR3 coding DNA: TGCGCCAGCAGCTTGGGTTCCGGGACGGGTAATGGCTACACCTTC. It specifies CASSLGSGTGNGYTF. Supplemented by reference TRBV5-1 and TRBJ1-2, the full variable domain reads KAGVTQTPRYLIKTRGQQVTLSCSPISGHRSVSWYQQTPGQGLQFLFEYFSETQRNKGNFPGRFSGRQFSNSRSEMNVSTLELGDSALYLCASSLGSGTGNGYTFGSGTRLTVV.